These T cell receptor beta chains were read from a single sample in a study of blood T cells in healthy people across ages. TCRdb redid the calling of the 5' RACE reads with MiXCR, one entry per CDR3 protein. The sample holds more than 800,000 distinct CDR3 sequences, under 30% seen once. The sequenced sample was blood. These receptors were collected from a woman over 75 in good health. Both conserved end residues are part of each CDR3. Fields, in order: V gene, J gene, D gene, clone size, CDR3 protein, CDR3 DNA. D genes are given only for firm matches. Clone size is shown for a subset of rows, as once, few, many or a class of expanded clone.

>TRBV5-6|TRBJ2-1|TRBD2|.
CASSLLGGDLYNEQFF
TGTGCCAGCAGCTTGTTGGGGGGGGACTTATACAATGAGCAGTTCTTC
>TRBV2|TRBJ2-7|.|.
CASSRGLSEQYF
TGTGCCAGCAGTAGGGGGTTGTCCGAGCAGTACTTC
>TRBV7-8|TRBJ2-5|.|many
CASSSSSIMETQYF
TGTGCCAGCAGCTCGTCCTCCATCATGGAGACCCAGTACTTC
>TRBV12-3/TRBV12-4|TRBJ1-1|TRBD1|few
CASSYRGPEAFF
TGTGCCAGCAGTTACAGGGGCCCCGAAGCTTTCTTT
>TRBV9|TRBJ2-6|TRBD1|few
CASSGRDRVSGANVLTF
TGTGCCAGCAGCGGCCGGGACAGGGTCTCTGGGGCCAACGTCCTGACTTTC
>TRBV18|TRBJ2-7|.|.
CASSPFSDRSEQYF
TGTGCCAGCTCACCATTTTCGGACAGATCCGAGCAGTACTTC
>TRBV6-2/TRBV6-3|TRBJ1-1|.|many
CASSYIGVVNTEAFF
TGTGCCAGCAGCTATATCGGGGTGGTGAACACTGAAGCTTTCTTT
>TRBV20-1|TRBJ1-2|TRBD1|many
CSAFRGGGYGYTF
TGCAGTGCTTTCCGAGGGGGCGGTTATGGCTACACCTTC
>TRBV7-2|TRBJ1-2|.|many
CASSLGTSFYGYTF
TGTGCCAGCAGCTTAGGGACCTCCTTCTATGGCTACACCTTC
>TRBV20-1|TRBJ2-5|TRBD1|many
CSARTGTGGPETQYF
TGCAGTGCTAGAACCGGGACAGGGGGCCCGGAGACCCAGTACTTC
>TRBV12-3/TRBV12-4|TRBJ2-7|TRBD2|once
CASRTSGDSYEQYF
TGTGCCAGCAGAACCAGCGGGGACTCCTACGAGCAGTACTTC
>TRBV12-3/TRBV12-4|TRBJ2-2|.|many
CASRASAGELFF
TGTGCCAGCAGGGCCTCGGCCGGGGAGCTGTTTTTT
>TRBV3-1|TRBJ1-1|TRBD1|once
CANSPPPGQGAEGAEAFF
TGTGCCAACAGCCCTCCTCCGGGACAGGGGGCTGAGGGGGCTGAAGCTTTCTTT
>TRBV20-1|TRBJ2-3|TRBD2|once
CSALPGLKITDTQYF
TGCAGTGCCTTACCGGGACTAAAGATCACAGATACGCAGTATTTT
>TRBV4-3|TRBJ1-6|.|many
CASSQDVDSPLHF
TGCGCCAGCAGCCAAGATGTCGATTCACCCCTCCACTTT
>TRBV3-1|TRBJ1-5|.|.
CASSQGTGDQPQHF
TGTGCCAGCAGCCAGGGAACCGGAGATCAGCCTCAGCATTTT
>TRBV20-1|TRBJ2-5|TRBD1|many
CSVRDRFQETQYF
TGCAGTGTTAGGGACAGATTCCAAGAGACCCAGTACTTC
>TRBV4-3|TRBJ2-5|TRBD2|once
CASSQRTLAGETQYF
TGCGCCAGCAGCCAAAGGACCCTAGCGGGAGAGACCCAGTACTTC
>TRBV5-1|TRBJ1-1|.|.
CASSFAGPNTEAFF
TGCGCCAGCAGCTTTGCAGGGCCGAACACTGAAGCTTTCTTT
>TRBV20-1|TRBJ2-7|TRBD1|many
CSARGQGQSSYEQYF
TGCAGTGCTCGGGGACAGGGCCAGTCTTCCTACGAGCAGTACTTC
>TRBV4-1|TRBJ2-4|TRBD2|once
CASSQEQTSKAKNIQYF
TGCGCCAGCAGCCAAGAACAGACTAGCAAAGCCAAAAACATTCAGTACTTC
>TRBV6-6|TRBJ2-4|.|.
CASRGRLEYGQYF
TGTGCCAGCAGGGGTCGGCTGGAGTACGGGCAGTACTTC
>TRBV20-1|TRBJ1-2|TRBD1|.
CSAVTKGAVYGYTF
TGCAGTGCAGTGACCAAGGGGGCTGTCTATGGCTACACCTTC
>TRBV2|TRBJ2-2|.|once
CASGPQGLGTGELFF
TGTGCCAGCGGGCCCCAGGGGCTTGGCACCGGGGAGCTGTTTTTT
>TRBV7-9|TRBJ2-3|.|few
CTSSLKSPLGFGDTQYF
TGTACCAGCAGCTTAAAAAGTCCTCTAGGGTTTGGGGATACGCAGTATTTT
>TRBV14|TRBJ2-5|.|many
CASSRGRDRETQYF
TGTGCCAGCAGCCGGGGACGGGACCGGGAGACCCAGTACTTC
>TRBV12-3/TRBV12-4|TRBJ2-7|TRBD1|.
CASSPLPGQGTPYEQYF
TGTGCCAGCAGTCCGCTCCCGGGACAGGGGACCCCCTACGAGCAGTACTTC
>TRBV7-2|TRBJ2-3|TRBD1|.
CASPRDRGQADTQYF
TGTGCCAGCCCACGGGACAGGGGGCAGGCAGATACGCAGTATTTT
>TRBV7-2|TRBJ1-5|TRBD1|few
CTSSLRTGNQPQHF
TGTACCAGCAGCTTACGGACAGGGAATCAGCCCCAGCATTTT
>TRBV28|TRBJ2-3|.|many
CASRALGQGDTQYF
TGTGCCAGCAGGGCTCTTGGGCAGGGAGATACGCAGTATTTT
>TRBV20-1|TRBJ1-5|.|many
CSATDSNQPQHF
TGCAGTGCTACGGACAGTAATCAGCCCCAGCATTTT
>TRBV7-2|TRBJ2-7|.|.
CASSLGGGAVYYEQYF
TGTGCCAGCAGCTTAGGGGGTGGGGCAGTCTACTACGAGCAGTACTTC
>TRBV6-2/TRBV6-3|TRBJ1-6|.|few
CASSYSPRDLHF
TGTGCCAGCAGTTACTCCCCTCGAGATCTCCACTTT
>TRBV7-2|TRBJ1-2|.|many
CASSKQGPSANYGYTF
TGTGCCAGCAGCAAACAGGGCCCCTCAGCTAACTATGGCTACACCTTC
>TRBV9|TRBJ1-4|.|few
CASSVRGGREKLFF
TGTGCCAGCAGCGTAAGAGGAGGGAGGGAAAAACTGTTTTTT
>TRBV18|TRBJ2-5|TRBD2|many
CASSPLAGEETQYF
TGTGCCAGCTCACCTCTAGCGGGGGAGGAGACCCAGTACTTC
>TRBV21-1|TRBJ2-4|.|.
CASSKVGGYAKNIQYF
TGTGCCAGCAGCAAAGTAGGGGGGTACGCCAAAAACATTCAGTACTTC
>TRBV19|TRBJ1-5|TRBD1|.
CASSPSGGTGAQPQHF
TGTGCCAGTAGCCCAAGTGGAGGAACAGGGGCTCAGCCCCAGCATTTT
>TRBV6-2/TRBV6-3|TRBJ2-7|.|many
CASSRDGGVPEQYF
TGTGCCAGCAGTCGGGACGGGGGAGTTCCCGAGCAGTACTTC
>TRBV11-2|TRBJ1-2|TRBD1|many
CASSFSGGFYGYTF
TGTGCCAGCAGCTTCTCAGGGGGCTTCTATGGCTACACCTTC
>TRBV4-3|TRBJ1-4|.|.
CTSSPRTGFSYNEKLFF
TGCACCAGCAGCCCACGAACAGGGTTCAGTTATAATGAAAAACTGTTTTTT
>TRBV6-1|TRBJ2-5|TRBD2|many
CASRRDYLQETQYF
TGTGCCAGCCGTAGGGACTACCTCCAAGAGACCCAGTACTTC
>TRBV12-3/TRBV12-4|TRBJ1-5|.|.
CASREGIGQPQHF
TGTGCCAGCAGGGAAGGGATAGGTCAGCCCCAGCATTTT
>TRBV21-1|TRBJ2-5|.|many
CASSKVPASGGYYQPQETQYF
TGTGCCAGCAGCAAAGTTCCCGCTAGCGGGGGGTATTATCAACCTCAAGAGACCCAGTACTTC